The 11 T cell receptor beta chains listed next were all sequenced from one sample in a study of response to subunit inactivated influenza vaccine. Each CDR3 protein is one row after TCRdb ran MiXCR on the RT-PCR reads. The profile shows around 190,000 distinct CDR3 sequences, approximately 14% of them singletons. Sequenced material: CD8+ T cells sorted from PBMCs, taken approximately 5 days after vaccination. These receptors came from a man in his fifties or sixties who received an inactivated influenza vaccine.

The chain couples TRBV12-3 or TRBV12-4 to TRBJ2-1, with D perhaps matching TRBD1 (6 bases). Trimming pared 5 bases from V and 10 bases from J, leaving 12 bases between. The CDR3 contains 12 residues. The CDR3 region is CASSPGQGEQFF. In DNA, the CDR3 is TGTGCCAGCAGTCCAGGGCAGGGGGAGCAGTTCTTC.

The rearrangement uses TRBV18 and TRBJ2-7, with 8 bases matching TRBD1. The junction had 9 bases not matched to a gene; V was cut back by 5 bases and J by 6 bases. The CDR3 extends over 14 amino acids. Germline lookup yields CDR1 KGHSH and CDR2 LQKENI. This CDR3 is CASSDGQGMAEQYF. The CDR3 coding sequence is TGTGCCAGCTCAGACGGACAGGGTATGGCCGAGCAGTACTTC. Drawing the rest from reference TRBV18 and TRBJ2-7, the complete variable domain is NAGVMQNPRHLVRRRGQEARLRCSPMKGHSHVYWYRQLPEEGLKFMVYLQKENIIDESGMPKERFSAEFPKEGPSILRIQQVVRGDSAAYFCASSDGQGMAEQYFGPGTRLTVT.

In its sample, this clonotype was seen a few times. The CDR3 coding sequence is TGTGCCGTAAGACAGGGCGGAAATTCACCCCTCCACTTT. Its protein is CAVRQGGNSPLHF. The genes are TRBV2 and TRBJ1-6, with TRBD1 matching 7 bases. This CDR3 has 13 residues. The ends lost 11 bases at V and 7 bases at J; junction bases unmatched: 8. Germline CDR1 reads SNHLY; CDR2 reads FYNNEI.

This clonotype was counted a few times. V gene TRBV11-2 combines with J gene TRBJ2-1; D unresolved. V lost 1 base to trimming and J lost 9 bases, with 7 bases between them. Germline CDR1 SGHAT, CDR2 FQNNGV. This CDR3 region has 12 residues. The chain's CDR3 is CASSLVKVEQFF. For the CDR3, the DNA is TGTGCCAGCAGCTTAGTAAAAGTTGAGCAGTTCTTC.

The chain joins TRBV16 to TRBJ2-3, with TRBD1 as a possible D gene (5 bases). This CDR3 contains 15 residues. V lost 1 base, J lost 4 bases, and 12 bases lay in between. Germline V gene lookup returns CDR1 KGHSY and CDR2 FQNENV. DNA of the CDR3: TGTGCCAGCAGCCAATTCCGTACAGGCGCAGATACGCAGTATTTT. This translates into CASSQFRTGADTQYF.

CDR3 in amino acids: CASSYGGGNQETQYF. The CDR3 nucleotides are TGTGCCAGCAGTTACGGCGGGGGGAACCAAGAGACCCAGTACTTC. The chain uses TRBV6-5 and TRBJ2-5, with 8 bases that match TRBD2. Germline CDR1 MNHEY, CDR2 SVGAGI. J was trimmed by 0 bases and V by 2 bases; bases with no gene match: 2. The CDR3 totals 15 residues.

This clonotype appeared a few times. This CDR3 reads CASSQDFDPRLQPQHF. In DNA, the CDR3 is TGTGCCAGCAGCCAAGATTTCGACCCGAGGCTTCAGCCCCAGCATTTT. The chain links TRBV3-1 to TRBJ1-5, with no clear D. The CDR3 length is 16 residues. V was pared by 0 bases and J by 6 bases, with 15 bases between. Germline V gives CDR1 LGHDT, CDR2 YNNKEL (reference sequence).

The gene calls are TRBV25-1 and TRBJ2-7; no reliable D call. The V gene's germline CDR1 is MGHDK and CDR2 SYGVNS. This CDR3 region has 13 residues. With 4 bases removed from V and 7 bases from J, the gap between germline ends came to 14 bases. The CDR3 loop reads CASSALNLREQYF. The CDR3 DNA reads TGTGCCAGCAGTGCCCTCAACTTGAGAGAGCAGTACTTC.

The chain is built from TRBV5-1 and TRBJ2-7; D possibly corresponds to TRBD1 (5 bases). The CDR3 consists of 14 residues. Trimming removed 3 bases from V and 2 bases from J, with 12 bases in between. The germline gives CDR1 SGHRS, CDR2 YFSETQ. Here the CDR3 DNA reads TGCGCCAGCAGCTCCTGGCAGGGCCCCTACGAGCAGTACTTC. It codes for CASSSWQGPYEQYF.

This rearrangement joins TRBV6-5 to TRBJ2-5, with TRBD1 as a possible D gene (6 bases). This CDR3 is 17 amino acids long. Germline-derived CDR1 and CDR2 are MNHEY and SVGAGI. Trimming removed 0 bases from V and 2 bases from J, with 16 bases in between. In nucleotides, the CDR3 is TGTGCCAGCAGTTACTCTTTGCGTCAGGGGCAGCAAGAGACCCAGTACTTC. Encoded protein: CASSYSLRQGQQETQYF.

This clonotype was observed a few times. The J gene is TRBJ2-3, the V gene TRBV28; no firm D call. This CDR3 is built from 15 residues. V was clipped by 2 bases and J by 1 base, with 10 bases between them. From germline, CDR1 is MDHEN and CDR2 SYDVKM. CDR3 loop: CASSLGPDGTDTQYF. DNA of the CDR3: TGTGCCAGCAGTTTAGGTCCCGATGGCACAGATACGCAGTATTTT.